This TCR beta chain was recorded in a study of shared clonotypes between healthy human individuals. As concerns this clone: The same CDR3 is also encoded by other DNA sequences in this sample.

Assay used: immunoSEQ multiplex PCR; TCRdb lists only in-frame clones, some missing. The sample lists fewer than 550,000 clones; over 60% were seen once. J lost 4 bases, V lost 2 bases, and 2 bases had no gene match. The CDR3 spans 15 residues. The V gene's germline CDR1 is MNHEY and CDR2 SMNVEV (reference sequence). Sequencing was done on a sample of PBMCs. This chain joins TRBV27 and TRBJ2-1; 10 nucleotides align to TRBD2. The TCR sequence derives from a woman between 35 and 50 years old in good health. Some clones in this sample may be carry-over from other donors' samples. The CDR3 sequence: CASSLGLAVYNEQFF. CDR3 nucleotide sequence: TGTGCCAGCAGTTTAGGACTAGCGGTTTACAATGAGCAGTTCTTC.